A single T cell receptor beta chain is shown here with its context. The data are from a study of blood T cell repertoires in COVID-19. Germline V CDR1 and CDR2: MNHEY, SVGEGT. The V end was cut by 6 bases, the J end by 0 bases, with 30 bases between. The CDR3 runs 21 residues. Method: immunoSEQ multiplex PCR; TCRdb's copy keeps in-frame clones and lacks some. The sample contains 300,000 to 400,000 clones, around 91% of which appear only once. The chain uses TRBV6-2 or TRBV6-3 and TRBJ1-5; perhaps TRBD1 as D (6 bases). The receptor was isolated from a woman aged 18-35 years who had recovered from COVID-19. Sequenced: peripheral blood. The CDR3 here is CASSIPPRGTSPLYSNQPQHF. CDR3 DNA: TGTGCCAGCAGCATACCTCCGAGGGGGACCTCACCCCTGTATAGCAATCAGCCCCAGCATTTT.